The 9 T cell receptor beta chains below all came from one sample that was sequenced in a study of Tregs in tolerant kidney transplant recipients. Mixed chimerism was transient after nonmyeloablative marrow transplants from related graft donors. Sequencing was performed with immunoSEQ multiplex PCR; in TCRdb, only in-frame clones are kept and a portion is missing. This table has 75,000 to 100,000 clones, 93% appearing once. Here the sequenced sample was CD4+ T cells from blood (PBMCs), taken 12 months after the transplant. These TCRs come from a human patient who received a combined kidney and bone marrow transplant. These T cells may partly come from the graft donor.

The rearrangement uses TRBV6-5 and TRBJ1-2, with 7 bases that match TRBD1. Trimming took 5 bases from V and 2 from J; bases not matched to a gene: 5. The CDR3 consists of 14 residues. Germline V gene lookup returns CDR1 MNHEY and CDR2 SVGAGI. Here the CDR3 reads CASSRGTVNYGYTF. The CDR3 DNA sequence: TGTGCCAGCAGTCGAGGGACAGTAAACTATGGCTACACCTTC.

This chain uses TRBV10-3 with TRBJ2-2; perhaps TRBD2 as D (6 bases). Per the germline V gene, CDR1 is ENHRY and CDR2 is SYGVKD. This CDR3 region has 15 residues. Trimming pared 2 bases from V and 5 bases from J, leaving 12 bases between. DNA for the CDR3: TGTGCCATCAGTGAGCGATGGGGGGAGACCGGGGAGCTGTTTTTT. Amino acid sequence: CAISERWGETGELFF.

The V gene is TRBV9, the J gene TRBJ2-1, with a weak D call TRBD2 (5 bases). Between the trimmed V and J ends, which lost 4 bases and 4 bases, there was a span of 12 bases. CDR3 size: 14 residues. Germline V CDR1 and CDR2: SGDLS, YYNGEE. CDR3 loop: CASSRTGVYNEQFF. The CDR3 DNA reads as TGTGCCAGCAGCCGGACCGGGGTTTACAATGAGCAGTTCTTC.

V is TRBV28 and J is TRBJ2-5, with TRBD1 matching over 7 bases. The CDR3 contains 17 residues. Germline assignment: CDR1 MDHEN and CDR2 SYDVKM. The junction had 17 bases not matched to a gene; V was cut back by 10 bases and J by 0 bases. The CDR3 here is CATSIDRPGQYQETQYF. CDR3 DNA: TGTGCCACCTCAATTGATAGACCGGGACAGTACCAAGAGACCCAGTACTTC.

The rearrangement links TRBV6-4 to TRBJ2-3, with 7 bases lining up with TRBD1. V gave up 5 bases and J gave up 1 base; unmatched junction bases: 9. CDR1 and CDR2 from the germline V gene are MRHNA and SNTAGT. The CDR3 contains 16 residues. The CDR3 coding sequence is TGTGCCAGCAGTCCATCGCGAGGGGGCGGCACAGATACGCAGTATTTT. It specifies CASSPSRGGGTDTQYF.

The genes are TRBV27 and TRBJ2-1, with TRBD2 identical over 12 bases. The CDR3 extends over 17 amino acids. The V gene's germline CDR1 is MNHEY and CDR2 SMNVEV (reference sequence). The V segment lost 2 bases and the J segment 6 bases; nucleotides outside the gene matches: 8. CDR3 coding DNA: TGTGCCAGCAGTTTACGTCTAGCGGGGGGGCCGAGCAATGAGCAGTTCTTC. Translating it yields CASSLRLAGGPSNEQFF.

The CDR3 DNA sequence: TGTGCCAGCAGCCACGACAGGGAACTTCAGCCCCAGCATTTT. Residues: CASSHDRELQPQHF. The V gene is TRBV7-9, the J gene TRBJ1-5, with 7 bases matching TRBD1. Unmatched junction bases numbered 7, after V lost 5 bases and J lost 6 bases. Germline assignment: CDR1 SEHNR and CDR2 FQNEAQ (reference sequence). This CDR3 is 14 amino acids long.

This clone was found once. This chain joins TRBV18 and TRBJ2-5; TRBD2 might be the D (5 bases). Germline CDR1 is KGHSH and CDR2 is LQKENI. The CDR3 contains 15 residues. Trimming stripped 1 base from V and 0 bases from J, with 9 bases between. The CDR3 protein is CASSPQLAHQETQYF. CDR3 coding DNA: TGTGCCAGCTCACCACAGCTAGCCCACCAAGAGACCCAGTACTTC.

This chain joins TRBV4-2 and TRBJ2-5; the match to TRBD2 covers 10 bases. Germline values: CDR1 LGHNA, CDR2 YNFKEQ. CDR3 size: 17 residues. V gave up 0 bases and J gave up 7 bases; unmatched junction bases: 11. The chain's CDR3 is CASSQDVAGGSFGTQYF. For the CDR3, the DNA is TGTGCCAGCAGCCAAGATGTAGCGGGAGGAAGTTTTGGGACCCAGTACTTC.